The T cell receptor (beta chain) described here comes from a study of Tregs in tolerant kidney transplant recipients. Overall study context: Sorting used antibodies to exclude donor cells. Whole-study findings and limits: The most relevant donor-specific Treg TCRbeta repertoire apparently came from expansion with activated donor B cells. Few patients were studied, so findings need validation in larger groups.

Assay: immunoSEQ multiplex PCR; the TCRdb copy retains only in-frame clones and omits some. The sample gives 2,000 to 2,500 clones, 40% to 50% of which show up once; 7.1% is in the top ten. By share, this clone counts as medium-sized (0.01 to 0.1%). Its antigen is not identified. This CDR3 is 14 amino acids long. Per germline, CDR1 KGHSH and CDR2 LQKENI. Trimming cost V 3 bases and J 5 bases; bases outside gene matches: 3. The sequenced sample was Tregs from blood cultured with allogeneic cells. The receptor's source is a human donor in good health. The J gene is TRBJ1-1, the V gene TRBV18, with 10 bases identical to TRBD1. CDR3 in DNA: TGTGCCAGCTCACCGGGACAGGGGAGGACTGAAGCTTTCTTT. Protein sequence: CASSPGQGRTEAFF.